This T cell receptor beta chain was retrieved from a study of spatial heterogeneity in lung cancer. Study as a whole: Across tumor regions, counts of TCR transcripts showed a strong correlation with a T cell module score derived from matched bulk RNA-seq.

This clonotype was counted at least ten times. The antigen is unknown. Time point defined: sample taken at primary tumor resection. Samples were donated by 72 untreated early-stage non-small cell lung cancer patients. Unsorted whole RNA of tumor, nontumor lung or frozen PBMC was sequenced. Regarding the study as a whole: The estimated TCR-seq coverage of tumor T cells amounted to 7% to 8% when looking at alpha chains and about 14% when looking at beta chains. For expanded intratumoral alpha and beta TCRs, counts tracked tumor mutation counts.

MiXCR, applied by TCRdb to the 5' RACE reads, yields one record per CDR3 protein. The sample includes around 95,000 distinct CDR3 sequences, under 4.5% of them seen just once. After removal of 5 bases from V and 8 bases from J, the junction contained 7 bases not matched to a gene. This CDR3 spans 13 amino acids. The sequences come from lung tumor tissue, collected at surgery. This sequence was found in a male donor with early-stage non-small cell lung cancer. The J gene is TRBJ1-2, the V gene TRBV12-3 or TRBV12-4; 8 nucleotides line up with TRBD1. DNA for the CDR3: TGTGCCAGCAGTCGGACAGGGTGGTTGGGCTACACCTTC. Residues: CASSRTGWLGYTF.